The entry below describes one TCR beta chain. Its antigen remains undetermined. The input lacks base qualities; no much larger clone sits a single base away. This entry is derived from a study of blood T cell repertoires in COVID-19 (dated by TCRdb to between 2020 and 2021). For the wider study: Samples covering the acute and convalescent phases of COVID-19 were provided by collaborators in the United States, Italy and Spain. The prospective study material was composed of cDNA or gDNA derived from T cells, B-cell-depleted T cells, or PBMCs. HLA class I and class II types, where available, came from metadata supplied by the sample provider rather than from assay-based typing. Nearly every sample came with metadata listing a de-identified subject ID, COVID-19 status, age in years and sex. The repertoires were released in a freely available public database intended as a resource for research on the immune response to SARS-CoV-2. Samples came from the ongoing ImmuneRACE study (first 160 participants) plus 1,254 subjects from 6 global collaborators. Deeply sampled blood TCRbeta repertoires from subjects exposed to, actively infected with, or recovered from COVID-19 were included in the dataset. On the study overall, not on this receptor specifically: The amount of clinical and demographic metadata varied by source and participant and was provided uncurated.

TCRbeta CDR3 regions were amplified from genomic DNA by means of the immunoSEQ Assay, a bias-controlled multiplex PCR. Regarding the original processing steps: Nucleated cell counts per sample were estimated from amplification of reference gene primers within the assay. Sequence reads were collapsed and filtered to measure the absolute abundance of every unique TCRbeta CDR3 rearrangement. For each sample, productive Simpson clonality was calculated by taking the square root of Simpson's diversity index across productive rearrangements. The table was pulled from immuneACCESS by TCRdb, which kept in-frame rearrangements only. Such tables lose some clones; where checked, under half of the loss comes from unresolved V genes, and the rest has no known cause. Clonal size and the V and J genes are those of that table, whereas D and trimming came from the DNA. Counted in this sample were 150,000 to 200,000 clones; around 87% of them appeared once. The ten top clones hold roughly 7% of the sample.

The collaborating institutions used their own protocols to collect whole blood in K2EDTA tubes. For TCRbeta analysis, collaborators shipped samples in one of three forms: frozen whole blood, isolated PBMCs, or DNA extracted from either of those sample types. The receptor was isolated from an elderly woman in a cohort sampled during active or convalescent COVID-19. The sequenced sample consisted of peripheral blood.

The DNA reads as follows: TGTGCCAGCAAAGCGGACAGGGCTTCCTACGAGCAGTACTTC. This sequence encodes CASKADRASYEQYF. The rearrangement combines TRBV2 with TRBJ2-7, and 8 junctional nucleotides match TRBD1. Reading the germline V gene gives CDR1 SNHLY and CDR2 FYNNEI. V has 7 bases trimmed and J has 1 base trimmed; junction bases matching no gene number 6. The CDR3 spans 14 residues, from the cysteine through the phenylalanine. Only the CDR3 part of the read is kept: 42 bases, read in frame from the first base.